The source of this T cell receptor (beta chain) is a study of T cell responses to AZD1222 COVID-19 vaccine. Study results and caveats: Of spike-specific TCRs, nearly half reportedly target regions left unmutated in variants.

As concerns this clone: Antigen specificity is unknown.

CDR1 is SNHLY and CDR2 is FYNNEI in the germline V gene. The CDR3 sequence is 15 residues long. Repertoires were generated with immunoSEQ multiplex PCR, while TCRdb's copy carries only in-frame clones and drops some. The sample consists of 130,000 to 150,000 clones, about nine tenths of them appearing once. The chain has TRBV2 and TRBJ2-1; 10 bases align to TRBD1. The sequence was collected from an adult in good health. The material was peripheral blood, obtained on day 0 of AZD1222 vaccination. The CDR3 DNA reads TGTGCTATCACTGGGACAGGGGTGGACTTGGGGGAGCAGTTCTTC. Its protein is CAITGTGVDLGEQFF. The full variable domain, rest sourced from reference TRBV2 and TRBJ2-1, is EPEVTQTPSHQVTQMGQEVILRCVPISNHLYFYWYRQILGQKVEFLVSFYNNEISEKSEIFDDQFSVERPDGSNFTLKIRSTKLEDSAMYFCAITGTGVDLGEQFFGPGTRLTVL.